This is a list of T cell receptor beta chains from one sample in a study of T-cell reconstitution after alpha-beta-depleted transplantation in children. TCRdb independently ran MiXCR on the PCR reads; one entry per CDR3 protein. The sample holds hundreds of thousands of distinct CDR3 sequences, more than 10% seen once. The starting material was PBMCs from the stem cell graft donor, obtained from the stem cell graft. The receptors were sampled from a human donor who donated a stem cell graft to a child with acute lymphoblastic leukemia. The CDR3 runs from the conserved cysteine through the conserved F or W. D genes are given only for firm matches. Some rows have no size entry. The others give once, few or many, or a class for an expanded clone.

>many|TRBJ1-5|TRBV12-3/TRBV12-4|NA
CASSLGGVSNQPQHF
TGTGCCAGCAGTTTAGGCGGAGTTAGCAATCAGCCCCAGCATTTT
>many|TRBJ1-1|TRBV4-2|NA
CASSQEESPEAFF
TGTGCCAGCAGCCAAGAGGAAAGCCCTGAAGCTTTCTTT
>many|TRBJ1-1|TRBV20-1|NA
CSAPGPKENTEAFF
TGCAGTGCCCCGGGACCCAAAGAGAACACTGAAGCTTTCTTT
>many|TRBJ2-5|TRBV7-9|NA
CASSARKGGGIVETQYF
TGTGCCAGCAGCGCACGGAAGGGGGGCGGTATTGTGGAGACCCAGTACTTC
>many|TRBJ2-7|TRBV29-1|NA
CSVATTASYEQYF
TGCAGCGTAGCTACGACAGCGAGCTACGAGCAGTACTTC
>few|TRBJ2-3|TRBV6-1|NA
CASSEVGNRPSRDTQYF
TGTGCCAGCAGTGAAGTAGGAAACAGGCCGAGCAGAGATACGCAGTATTTT
>NA|TRBJ2-1|TRBV29-1|NA
CSVEGGGVYNEQFF
TGCAGCGTTGAAGGAGGGGGGGTATACAATGAGCAGTTCTTC
>many|TRBJ1-4|TRBV30|TRBD1
CAWSQPGQGLLVFF
TGTGCCTGGAGCCAACCGGGACAGGGCCTTCTTGTGTTTTTT
>many|TRBJ1-1|TRBV7-8|NA
CASSLFSGGMNTEAFF
TGTGCCAGCAGCTTATTCTCCGGGGGCATGAACACTGAAGCTTTCTTT
>many|TRBJ2-2|TRBV29-1|NA
CSTRGGDTGELFF
TGCAGCACCCGAGGGGGGGACACCGGGGAGCTGTTTTTT
>NA|TRBJ1-5|TRBV19|NA
CASSIRRTGNQPQHF
TGTGCCAGTAGTATTCGACGGACAGGCAATCAGCCCCAGCATTTT
>NA|TRBJ2-1|TRBV5-1|TRBD2
CASSPKPWTSGRPSYNEQFF
TGCGCCAGCAGCCCGAAGCCATGGACTAGCGGGCGCCCCTCCTACAATGAGCAGTTCTTC
>many|TRBJ2-7|TRBV5-1|NA
CASSFLQDSYEQYF
TGCGCCAGCAGCTTTCTACAGGACTCCTACGAGCAGTACTTC
>many|TRBJ2-1|TRBV12-3/TRBV12-4|NA
CASTAAGPVRYNEQFF
TGTGCCAGCACGGCGGCAGGTCCAGTACGCTACAATGAGCAGTTCTTC
>many|TRBJ2-7|TRBV6-1|TRBD1
CATTRDRGAYEQYF
TGTGCCACTACCCGGGACAGGGGTGCCTACGAGCAGTACTTC
>many|TRBJ1-2|TRBV28|NA
CASSLGSGAQTF
TGTGCCAGCAGTTTAGGTTCAGGGGCGCAAACCTTC
>NA|TRBJ2-4|TRBV6-2/TRBV6-3|TRBD1
CASSSGTGIAKNIQYF
TGTGCCAGCAGTTCTGGGACAGGGATCGCCAAAAACATTCAGTACTTC
>many|TRBJ1-6|TRBV2|NA
CASSFDSPLHF
TGTGCCAGCAGTTTCGATTCACCCCTCCACTTT
>many|TRBJ2-1|TRBV7-2|NA
CASSLWVGDEQFF
TGTGCCAGCAGCTTATGGGTGGGAGATGAGCAGTTCTTC
>many|TRBJ2-5|TRBV27|NA
CASSLIQGFGETQYF
TGTGCCAGCAGTTTAATTCAGGGTTTTGGGGAGACCCAGTACTTC
>NA|TRBJ2-7|TRBV20-1|TRBD1
CSARGGQGAYEQYF
TGCAGTGCTAGAGGGGGTCAGGGGGCCTACGAGCAGTACTTC
>many|TRBJ1-2|TRBV4-1|NA
CASSQDYQGNYGYTF
TGCGCCAGCAGCCAAGATTATCAGGGGAACTATGGCTACACCTTC
>many|TRBJ1-2|TRBV7-2|TRBD1
CASSSPEGQGADGYTF
TGTGCCAGCAGCTCCCCCGAGGGACAGGGGGCCGATGGCTACACCTTC
>many|TRBJ2-2|TRBV28|TRBD2
CASSGLATSNTGELFF
TGTGCCAGCAGTGGACTAGCGACCTCGAACACCGGGGAGCTGTTTTTT
>many|TRBJ2-1|TRBV11-2|NA
CASSLGVEQFF
TGTGCCAGCAGCTTAGGGGTTGAGCAGTTCTTC
>many|TRBJ2-7|TRBV25-1|NA
CASSDWKGSYEQYF
TGTGCCAGCAGTGATTGGAAGGGCTCCTACGAGCAGTACTTC
>many|TRBJ1-1|TRBV2|TRBD1
CASRRQGFAFF
TGTGCCAGTCGTCGACAGGGTTTCGCTTTCTTT
>many|TRBJ2-7|TRBV7-9|NA
CASSLAGSASYEQYF
TGTGCCAGCAGCTTAGCTGGCAGCGCCTCCTACGAGCAGTACTTC
>NA|TRBJ1-6|TRBV19|TRBD1
CASSRLEGASSPLHF
TGTGCCAGTAGTAGGTTGGAGGGGGCTAGTTCACCCCTCCACTTT